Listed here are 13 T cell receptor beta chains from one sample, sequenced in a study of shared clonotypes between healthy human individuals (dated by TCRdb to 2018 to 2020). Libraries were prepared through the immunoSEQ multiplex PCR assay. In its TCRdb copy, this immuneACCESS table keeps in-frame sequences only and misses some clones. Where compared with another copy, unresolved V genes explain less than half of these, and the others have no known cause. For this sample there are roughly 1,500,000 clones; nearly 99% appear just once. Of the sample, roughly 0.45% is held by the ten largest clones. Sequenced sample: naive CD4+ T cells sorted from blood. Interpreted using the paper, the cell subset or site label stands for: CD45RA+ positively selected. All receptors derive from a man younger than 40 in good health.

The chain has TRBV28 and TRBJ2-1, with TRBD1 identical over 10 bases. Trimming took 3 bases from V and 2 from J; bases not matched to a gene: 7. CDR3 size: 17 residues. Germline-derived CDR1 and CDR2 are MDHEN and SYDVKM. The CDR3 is CASSLGSGTGAYNEQFF. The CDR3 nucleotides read TGTGCCAGCAGTTTGGGTTCCGGGACAGGGGCCTACAATGAGCAGTTCTTC.

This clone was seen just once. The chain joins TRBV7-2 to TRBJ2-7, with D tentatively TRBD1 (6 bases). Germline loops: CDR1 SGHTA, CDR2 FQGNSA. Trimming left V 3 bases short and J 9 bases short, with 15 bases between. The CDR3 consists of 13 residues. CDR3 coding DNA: TGTGCCAGCAGCTTCCGACAGGCCGCACGGCAGTACTTC. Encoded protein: CASSFRQAARQYF.

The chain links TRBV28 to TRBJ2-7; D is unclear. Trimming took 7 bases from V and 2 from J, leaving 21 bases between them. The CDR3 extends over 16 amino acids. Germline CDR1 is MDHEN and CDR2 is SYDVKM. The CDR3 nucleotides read TGTGCCAGCACCCTAGGGTTCGGTGACAACACCTACGAGCAGTACTTC. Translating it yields CASTLGFGDNTYEQYF. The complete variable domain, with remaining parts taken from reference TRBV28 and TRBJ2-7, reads DVKVTQSSRYLVKRTGEKVFLECVQDMDHENMFWYRQDPGLGLRLIYFSYDVKMKEKGDIPEGYSVSREKKERFSLILESASTNQTSMYLCASTLGFGDNTYEQYFGPGTRLTVT.

The CDR3 nucleotides are TGTGCCAGCAGTTCTAATGGGTGGGGGCGAAACACCGGGGAGCTGTTTTTT. Translated: CASSSNGWGRNTGELFF. This chain connects TRBV28 to TRBJ2-2, with D tentatively TRBD1 (6 bases). The CDR3 length is 17 residues. The germline V and J ends were trimmed by 4 bases and 2 bases, with 17 bases remaining between them. Germline CDR1 is MDHEN and CDR2 is SYDVKM.

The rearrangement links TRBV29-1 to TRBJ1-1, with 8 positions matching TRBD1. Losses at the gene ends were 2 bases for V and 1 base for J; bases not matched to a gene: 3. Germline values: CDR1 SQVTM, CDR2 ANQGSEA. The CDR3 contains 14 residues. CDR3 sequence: CSVEKQGGNTEAFF. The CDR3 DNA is TGCAGCGTTGAAAAACAGGGGGGGAACACTGAAGCTTTCTTT.

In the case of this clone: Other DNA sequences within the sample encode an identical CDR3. CDR3: CASSQGLAGIETQYF. In DNA, the CDR3 is TGTGCCAGCAGCCAAGGACTAGCGGGAATTGAGACCCAGTACTTC. The chain links TRBV14 to TRBJ2-5; 11 bases map to TRBD2. Per the germline V gene, CDR1 is SGHDN and CDR2 is FVKESK. The CDR3 loop spans 15 amino acids. V shed 1 base and J 5 bases; nucleotides not matched to a gene: 3.

The CDR3: CSALTSGILNEQFF. In DNA, the CDR3 is TGCAGCGCATTGACTAGCGGGATACTTAATGAGCAGTTCTTC. This chain joins TRBV29-1 and TRBJ2-1; 11 bases are shared with TRBD2. Germline-derived CDR1 and CDR2 are SQVTM and ANQGSEA. CDR3 length: 14 residues. Trimming at V came to 7 bases and at J to 7 bases, leaving 9 bases not matched to a gene.

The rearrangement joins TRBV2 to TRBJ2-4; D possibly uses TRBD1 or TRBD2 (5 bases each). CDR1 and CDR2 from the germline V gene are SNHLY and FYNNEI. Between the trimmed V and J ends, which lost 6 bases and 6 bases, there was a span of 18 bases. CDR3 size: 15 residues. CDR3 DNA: TGTGCCAGCAGGGCCCCGGGGCTCACGGGAAACATTCAGTACTTC. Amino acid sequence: CASRAPGLTGNIQYF.

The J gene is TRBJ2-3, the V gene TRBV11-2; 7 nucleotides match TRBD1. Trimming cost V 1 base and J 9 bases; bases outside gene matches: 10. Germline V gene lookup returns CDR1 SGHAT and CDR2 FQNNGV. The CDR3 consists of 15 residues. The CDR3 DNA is TGTGCCAGCAGCTTAGGGGCAGGGGGTCCGTTCACGCAGTATTTT. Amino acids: CASSLGAGGPFTQYF.

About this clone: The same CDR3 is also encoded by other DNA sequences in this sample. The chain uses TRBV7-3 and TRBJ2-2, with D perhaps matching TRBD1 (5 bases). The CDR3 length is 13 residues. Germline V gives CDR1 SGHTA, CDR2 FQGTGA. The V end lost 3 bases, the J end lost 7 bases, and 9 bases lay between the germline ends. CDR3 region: CASSLTVSGELFF. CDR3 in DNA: TGTGCCAGCAGCTTGACAGTCAGCGGGGAGCTGTTTTTT.

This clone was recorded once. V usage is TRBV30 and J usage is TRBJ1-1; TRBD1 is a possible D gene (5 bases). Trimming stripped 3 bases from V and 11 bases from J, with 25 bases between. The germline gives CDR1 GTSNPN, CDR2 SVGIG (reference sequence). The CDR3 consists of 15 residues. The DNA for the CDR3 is TGTGCCTGGAGCCCCCGGATAAAGGGGTCGCTGGTCGCTTTCTTT. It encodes CAWSPRIKGSLVAFF.

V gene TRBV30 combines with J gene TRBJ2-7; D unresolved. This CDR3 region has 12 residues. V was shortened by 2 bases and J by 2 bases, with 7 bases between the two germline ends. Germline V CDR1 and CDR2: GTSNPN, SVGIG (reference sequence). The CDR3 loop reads CAWSPRTYEQYF. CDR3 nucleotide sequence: TGTGCCTGGAGTCCAAGAACCTACGAGCAGTACTTC. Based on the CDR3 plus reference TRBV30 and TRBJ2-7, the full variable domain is SQTIHQWPATLVQPVGSPLSLECTVEGTSNPNLYWYRQAAGRGLQLLFYSVGIGQISSEVPQNLSASRPQDRQFILSSKKLLLSDSGFYLCAWSPRTYEQYFGPGTRLTVT.

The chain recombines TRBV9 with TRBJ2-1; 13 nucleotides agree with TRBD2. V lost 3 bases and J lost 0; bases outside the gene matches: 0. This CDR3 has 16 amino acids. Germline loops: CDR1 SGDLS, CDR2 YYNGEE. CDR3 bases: TGTGCCAGCAGCGGGACTAGCGGGAGCTCCTACAATGAGCAGTTCTTC. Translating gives CASSGTSGSSYNEQFF.